These 6 T cell receptor beta chains came from one sample sequenced in a study of CD8+CD57+ T cells in acquired aplastic anemia. Patients selected for sequencing had displayed CD8+CD57+ cell expansion by flow cytometry. According to the study, genomic DNA was the template for TCR beta VDJ and CDR3 profiling. TCRdb fed the reads into MiXCR, producing one record per CDR3 protein. Of about 180,000 distinct CDR3 sequences listed, more than 45% are singletons. Sequencing was done on a sample of sorted CD4+, CD8+, or CD8+CD57+ T cells (not recorded which) from PBMCs. Receptors originate from a human donor with aplastic anemia.

The chain carries TRBV7-9 and TRBJ2-5; 9 nucleotides agree with TRBD1. The end of the DNA aligns better with TRBJ2-1, so the J call may be wrong. The germline CDR1 and CDR2 sequences are SEHNR and FQNEAQ (reference sequence). This CDR3 is built from 15 residues. CDR3 in DNA: TGTGCCAGCAGCTTCGGACAGGGGAAAGGGAATGAGCAGTTCTTC. This codes for CASSFGQGKGNEQFF.

The chain joins TRBV15 to TRBJ2-3, with TRBD2 identical over 9 bases. CDR3 length: 15 residues. After removal of 0 bases from V and 5 bases from J, the junction contained 3 bases not matched to a gene. Per germline, CDR1 LNHNV and CDR2 YYDKDF (reference sequence). The DNA for the CDR3 is TGTGCCACCAGCAGAGAGGCGGGAGGGAGAGATACGCAGTATTTT. Translated, it gives CATSREAGGRDTQYF.

Note on this clonotype: Given a much more abundant clone one base away, this may be a read error. The CDR3 ends on some other residue instead of the conserved phenylalanine or tryptophan, so this is likely a read error. This chain joins TRBV20-1 and TRBJ2-1, with 8 bases matching TRBD1. V was pared by 0 bases and J by 6 bases, with 10 bases of the junction left unmatched. The CDR3 is made up of 16 amino acids. Germline V lookup: CDR1 DFQATT, CDR2 SNEGSKA (reference sequence). The CDR3 spells CSARDLRQGALNEQFL. In DNA, the CDR3 is TGCAGTGCTAGAGATCTCCGCCAGGGGGCTCTCAATGAGCAGTTCCTC.

A few counts support this clonotype. The J gene is TRBJ2-5, the V gene TRBV25-1; 8 nucleotides agree with TRBD1. J gave up 5 bases and V 2 bases, and 10 bases lay outside the gene matches. Germline V lookup: CDR1 MGHDK, CDR2 SYGVNS. The CDR3 has 16 residues. In DNA, the CDR3 is TGTGCCAGCAGTGAAGGGGGACAGGTGAGGGGGGAGACCCAGTACTTC. This encodes CASSEGGQVRGETQYF.

This clonotype was observed a few times. The chain links TRBV2 to TRBJ1-2, with unresolved D. V shed 9 bases and J shed 2 bases, with 10 bases lying between them. Germline V CDR1 and CDR2: SNHLY, FYNNEI. The CDR3 sequence is 12 residues long. CDR3 in DNA: TGTGCCAGGTCGGAGGAGAACTATGGCTACACCTTC. It encodes CARSEENYGYTF.

This clonotype was seen repeatedly, ten times or more. The chain joins TRBV4-1 to TRBJ2-2, with D hard to call. Germline loops: CDR1 MGHRA, CDR2 YSYEKL. The CDR3 is made up of 14 amino acids. V lost 0 bases and J 5 bases, leaving 7 bases between the germline ends. For the CDR3, the DNA is TGCGCCAGCAGCCAAGATTCCGCGACCGGGGAGCTGTTTTTT. The encoded protein is CASSQDSATGELFF.